This TCR beta chain was sequenced during a study of T cell responses to AZD1222 COVID-19 vaccine. This CDR3 comprises 18 residues. CDR1 is MNHEY, CDR2 SVGEGT, per germline. The ends lost 5 bases at V and 0 bases at J; junction bases unmatched: 4. Sequencing was performed with immunoSEQ multiplex PCR; in TCRdb, only in-frame clones are kept and a portion is missing. Of roughly 99,000 clones in the sample, approximately 91% were seen once. The rearrangement links TRBV6-2 or TRBV6-3 to TRBJ2-2, with TRBD2 identical over 15 bases. This sequence originates from an adult who received the AZD1222 COVID-19 vaccine. The sequences come from peripheral blood, collected 28 days after the second AZD1222 dose. CDR3 in DNA: TGTGCCAGCAGTGGGACTAGCGGGAGGAGTTCGAACACCGGGGAGCTGTTTTTT. This translates into CASSGTSGRSSNTGELFF.